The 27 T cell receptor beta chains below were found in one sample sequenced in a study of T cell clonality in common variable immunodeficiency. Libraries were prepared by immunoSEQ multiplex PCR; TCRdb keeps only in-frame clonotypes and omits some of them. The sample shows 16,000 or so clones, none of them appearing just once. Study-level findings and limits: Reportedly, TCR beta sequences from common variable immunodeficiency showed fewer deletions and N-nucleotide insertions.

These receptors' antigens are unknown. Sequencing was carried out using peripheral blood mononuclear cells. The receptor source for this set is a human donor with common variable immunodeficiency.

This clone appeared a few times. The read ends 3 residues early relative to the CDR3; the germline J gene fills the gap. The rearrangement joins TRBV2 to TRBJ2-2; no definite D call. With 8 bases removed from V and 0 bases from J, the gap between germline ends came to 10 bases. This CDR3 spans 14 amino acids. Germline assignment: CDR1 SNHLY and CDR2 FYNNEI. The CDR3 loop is CASHLGPNTGELFF. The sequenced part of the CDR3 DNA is TGTGCCAGCCACTTAGGGCCGAACACCGGGGAG. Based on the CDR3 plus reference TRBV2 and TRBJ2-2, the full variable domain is EPEVTQTPSHQVTQMGQEVILRCVPISNHLYFYWYRQILGQKVEFLVSFYNNEISEKSEIFDDQFSVERPDGSNFTLKIRSTKLEDSAMYFCASHLGPNTGELFFGEGSRLTVL.

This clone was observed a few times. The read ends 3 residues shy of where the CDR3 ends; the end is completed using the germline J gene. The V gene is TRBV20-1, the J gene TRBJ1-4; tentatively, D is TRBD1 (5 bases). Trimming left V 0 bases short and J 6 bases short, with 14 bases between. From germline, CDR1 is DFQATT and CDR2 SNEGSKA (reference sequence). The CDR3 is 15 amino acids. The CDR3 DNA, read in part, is TGCAGTGCTAGAGATCGAGGGACTGTCGATGAAAAA. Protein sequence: CSARDRGTVDEK. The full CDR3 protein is CSARDRGTVDEKLFF.

CDR3 in amino acids: CASSEFRGNDQPQHF. CDR3 DNA, as far as it was read: TGTGCCAGCAGTGAATTCCGGGGGAATGATCAGCCC. The rearrangement uses TRBV6-1 and TRBJ1-5, with a possible D match to TRBD1 (5 bases). Coverage ceases 3 residues before the CDR3 finishes, and the germline J gene fills in the end. V gave up 2 bases and J gave up 5 bases, with 13 bases separating them. The CDR3 runs to 15 residues. Germline V gene lookup returns CDR1 MNHNS and CDR2 SASEGT.

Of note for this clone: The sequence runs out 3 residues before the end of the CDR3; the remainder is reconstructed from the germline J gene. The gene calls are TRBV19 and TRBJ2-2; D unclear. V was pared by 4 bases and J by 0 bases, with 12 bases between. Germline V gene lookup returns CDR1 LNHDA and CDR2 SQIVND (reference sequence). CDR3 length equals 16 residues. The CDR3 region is CASSRYTTSNTGELFF. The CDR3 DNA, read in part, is TGTGCCAGTAGTAGATATACAACCTCGAACACCGGGGAG.

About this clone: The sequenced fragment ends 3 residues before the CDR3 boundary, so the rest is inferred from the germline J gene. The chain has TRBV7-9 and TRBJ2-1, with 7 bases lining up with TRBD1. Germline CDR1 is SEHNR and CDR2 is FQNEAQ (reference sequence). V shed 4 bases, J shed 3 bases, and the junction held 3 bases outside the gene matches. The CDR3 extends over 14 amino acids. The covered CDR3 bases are TGTGCCAGCAGCTCCCAGGGGGTCTACAATGAG. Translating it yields CASSSQGVYNE. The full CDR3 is CASSSQGVYNEQFF. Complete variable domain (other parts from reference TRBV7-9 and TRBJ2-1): DTGVSQNPRHKITKRGQNVTFRCDPISEHNRLYWYRQTLGQGPEFLTYFQNEAQLEKSRLLSDRFSAERPKGSFSTLEIQRTEQGDSAMYLCASSSQGVYNEQFFGPGTRLTVL.

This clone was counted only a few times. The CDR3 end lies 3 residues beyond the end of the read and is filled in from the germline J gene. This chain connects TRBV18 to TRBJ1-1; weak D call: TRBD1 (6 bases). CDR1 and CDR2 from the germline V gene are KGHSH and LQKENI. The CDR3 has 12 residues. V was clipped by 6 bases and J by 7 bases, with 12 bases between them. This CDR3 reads CASSPIQGEAFF. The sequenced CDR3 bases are TGTGCCAGCTCGCCCATACAGGGTGAA.

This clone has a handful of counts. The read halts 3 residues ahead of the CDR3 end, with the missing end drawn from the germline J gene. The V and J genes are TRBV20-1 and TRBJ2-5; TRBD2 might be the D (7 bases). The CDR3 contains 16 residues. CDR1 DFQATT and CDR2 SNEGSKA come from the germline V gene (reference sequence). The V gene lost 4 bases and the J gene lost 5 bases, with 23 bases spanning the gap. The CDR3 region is CSAIIGLGGAVETQYF. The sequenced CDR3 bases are TGCAGTGCTATTATCGGGTTAGGGGGGGCGGTCGAGACC.

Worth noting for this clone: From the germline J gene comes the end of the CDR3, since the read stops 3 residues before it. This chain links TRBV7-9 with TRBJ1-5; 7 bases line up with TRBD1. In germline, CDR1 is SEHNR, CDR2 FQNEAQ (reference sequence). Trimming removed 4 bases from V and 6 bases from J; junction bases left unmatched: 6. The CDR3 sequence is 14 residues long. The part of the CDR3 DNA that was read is TGTGCCAGCAGCTCACAACAGGGGCTTCAGCCC. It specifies CASSSQQGLQP. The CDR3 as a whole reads CASSSQQGLQPQHF.

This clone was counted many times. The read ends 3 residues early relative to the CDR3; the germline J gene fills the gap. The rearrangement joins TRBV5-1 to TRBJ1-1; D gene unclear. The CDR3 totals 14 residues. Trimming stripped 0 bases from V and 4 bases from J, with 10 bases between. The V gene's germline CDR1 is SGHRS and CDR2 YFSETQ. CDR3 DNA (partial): TGCGCCAGCAGCTTGGCCGCGAGTAGCACTGAA. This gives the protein CASSLAASSTE. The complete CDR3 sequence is CASSLAASSTEAFF.

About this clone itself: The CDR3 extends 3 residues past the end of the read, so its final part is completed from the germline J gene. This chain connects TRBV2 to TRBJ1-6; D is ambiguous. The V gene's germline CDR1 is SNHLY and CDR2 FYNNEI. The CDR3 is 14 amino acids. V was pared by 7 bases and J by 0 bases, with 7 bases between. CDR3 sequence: CASTLSSYNSPLHF. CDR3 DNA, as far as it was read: TGTGCCAGCACCCTCAGCTCCTATAATTCACCC.

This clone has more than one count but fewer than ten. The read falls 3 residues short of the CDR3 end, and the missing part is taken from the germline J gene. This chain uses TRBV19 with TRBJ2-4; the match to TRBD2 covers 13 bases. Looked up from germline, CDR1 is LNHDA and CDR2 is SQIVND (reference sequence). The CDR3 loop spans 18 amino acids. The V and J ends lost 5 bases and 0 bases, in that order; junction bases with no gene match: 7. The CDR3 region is CASSVGTSGALAKNIQYF. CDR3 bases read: TGTGCCAGTAGTGTCGGGACTAGCGGGGCACTAGCCAAAAACATT.

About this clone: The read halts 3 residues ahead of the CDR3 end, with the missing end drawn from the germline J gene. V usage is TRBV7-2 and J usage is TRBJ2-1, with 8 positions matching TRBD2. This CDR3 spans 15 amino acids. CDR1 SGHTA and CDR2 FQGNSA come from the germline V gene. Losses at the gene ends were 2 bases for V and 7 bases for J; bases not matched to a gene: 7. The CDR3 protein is CASSLNGGARNEQFF. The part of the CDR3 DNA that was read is TGTGCCAGCAGCTTAAACGGGGGGGCCCGAAATGAG.

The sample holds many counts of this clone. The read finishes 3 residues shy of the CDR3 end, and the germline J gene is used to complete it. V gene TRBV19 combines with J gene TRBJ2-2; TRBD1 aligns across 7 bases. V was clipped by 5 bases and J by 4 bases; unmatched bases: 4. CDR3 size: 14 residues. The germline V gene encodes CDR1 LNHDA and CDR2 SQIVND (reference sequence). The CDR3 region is CASSLTGFTGELFF. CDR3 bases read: TGTGCCAGTAGTCTGACAGGGTTCACCGGGGAG. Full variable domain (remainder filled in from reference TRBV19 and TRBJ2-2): DGGITQSPKYLFRKEGQNVTLSCEQNLNHDAMYWYRQDPGQGLRLIYYSQIVNDFQKGDIAEGYSVSREKKESFPLTVTSAQKNPTAFYLCASSLTGFTGELFFGEGSRLTVL.

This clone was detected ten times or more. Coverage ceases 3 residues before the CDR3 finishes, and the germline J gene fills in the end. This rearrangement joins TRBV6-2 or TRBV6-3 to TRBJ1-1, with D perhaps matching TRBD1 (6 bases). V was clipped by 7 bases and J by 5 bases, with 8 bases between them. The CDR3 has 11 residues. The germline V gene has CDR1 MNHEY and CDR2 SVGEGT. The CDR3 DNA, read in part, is TGTGCCAGCACACAGGGAACTGAA. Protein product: CASTQGTE. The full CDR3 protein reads CASTQGTEAFF.

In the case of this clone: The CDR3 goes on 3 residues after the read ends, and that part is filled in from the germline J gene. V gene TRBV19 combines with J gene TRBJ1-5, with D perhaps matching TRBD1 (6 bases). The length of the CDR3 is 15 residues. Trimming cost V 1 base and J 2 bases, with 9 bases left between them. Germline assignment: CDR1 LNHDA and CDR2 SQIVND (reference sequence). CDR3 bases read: TGTGCCAGTAGTATAGCGGCAGGGGGCAATCAGCCC. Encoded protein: CASSIAAGGNQP. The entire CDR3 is CASSIAAGGNQPQHF.

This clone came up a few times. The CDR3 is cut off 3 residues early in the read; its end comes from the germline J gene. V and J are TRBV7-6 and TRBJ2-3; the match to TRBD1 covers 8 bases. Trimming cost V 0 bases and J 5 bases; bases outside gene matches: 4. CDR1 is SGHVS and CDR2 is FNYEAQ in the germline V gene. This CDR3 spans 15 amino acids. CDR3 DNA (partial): TGTGCCAGCAGCTTAGCGGTTGACAGGGGAGATACG. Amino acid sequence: CASSLAVDRGDT. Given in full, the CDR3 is CASSLAVDRGDTQYF.

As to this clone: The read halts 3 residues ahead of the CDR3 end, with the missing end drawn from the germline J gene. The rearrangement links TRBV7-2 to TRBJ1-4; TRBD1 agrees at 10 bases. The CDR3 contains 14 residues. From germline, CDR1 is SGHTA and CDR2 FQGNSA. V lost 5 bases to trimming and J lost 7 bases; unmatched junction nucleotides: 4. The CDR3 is CASSNDRGLEKLFF. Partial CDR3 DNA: TGTGCCAGCAGCAACGACAGGGGGCTTGAAAAA.

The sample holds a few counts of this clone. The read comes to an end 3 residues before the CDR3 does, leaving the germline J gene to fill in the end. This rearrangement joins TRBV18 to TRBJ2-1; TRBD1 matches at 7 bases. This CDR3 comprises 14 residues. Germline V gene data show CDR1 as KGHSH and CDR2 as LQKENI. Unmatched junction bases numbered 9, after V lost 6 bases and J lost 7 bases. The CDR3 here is CASSFTTGLNEQFF. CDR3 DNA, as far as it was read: TGTGCCAGCTCTTTCACGACAGGGCTAAATGAG.

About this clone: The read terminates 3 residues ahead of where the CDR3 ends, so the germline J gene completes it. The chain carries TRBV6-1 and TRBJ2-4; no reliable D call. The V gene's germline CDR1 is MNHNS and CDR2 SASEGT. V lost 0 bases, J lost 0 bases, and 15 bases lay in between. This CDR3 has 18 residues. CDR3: CASSEAQLMVIAKNIQYF. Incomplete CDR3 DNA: TGTGCCAGCAGTGAAGCCCAACTTATGGTTATAGCCAAAAACATT.

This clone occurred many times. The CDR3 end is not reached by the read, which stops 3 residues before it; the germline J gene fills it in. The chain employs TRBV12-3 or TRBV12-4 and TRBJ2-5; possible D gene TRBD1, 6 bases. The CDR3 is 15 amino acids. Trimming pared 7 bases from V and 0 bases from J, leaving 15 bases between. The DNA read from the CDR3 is TGTGCCAGCACCCAAGTCGGACAGCACCAAGAGACC. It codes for CASTQVGQHQET. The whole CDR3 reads CASTQVGQHQETQYF.

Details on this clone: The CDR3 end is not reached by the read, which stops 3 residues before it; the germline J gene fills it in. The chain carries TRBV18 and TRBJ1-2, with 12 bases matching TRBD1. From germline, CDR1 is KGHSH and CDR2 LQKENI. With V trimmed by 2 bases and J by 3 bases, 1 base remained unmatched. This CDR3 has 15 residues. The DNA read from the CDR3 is TGTGCCAGCTCACCAGGGACAGGGGGCGACTATGGC. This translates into CASSPGTGGDYG. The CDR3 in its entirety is CASSPGTGGDYGYTF. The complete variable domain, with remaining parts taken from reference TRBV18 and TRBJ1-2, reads NAGVMQNPRHLVRRRGQEARLRCSPMKGHSHVYWYRQLPEEGLKFMVYLQKENIIDESGMPKERFSAEFPKEGPSILRIQQVVRGDSAAYFCASSPGTGGDYGYTFGSGTRLTVV.

CDR3 amino acids: CASRLDRGRNTEAFF. CDR3 DNA (partial): TGTGCCAGCAGACTTGACAGGGGAAGGAACACTGAA. The genes are TRBV7-9 and TRBJ1-1, with 8 bases that match TRBD1. The sequenced fragment ends 3 residues before the CDR3 boundary, so the rest is inferred from the germline J gene. The trim removed 6 bases at V and 1 base at J, leaving 7 bases unmatched. This CDR3 is built from 15 residues. Germline CDR1 SEHNR, CDR2 FQNEAQ (reference sequence). Complete variable domain (other parts from reference TRBV7-9 and TRBJ1-1): DTGVSQNPRHKITKRGQNVTFRCDPISEHNRLYWYRQTLGQGPEFLTYFQNEAQLEKSRLLSDRFSAERPKGSFSTLEIQRTEQGDSAMYLCASRLDRGRNTEAFFGQGTRLTVV.

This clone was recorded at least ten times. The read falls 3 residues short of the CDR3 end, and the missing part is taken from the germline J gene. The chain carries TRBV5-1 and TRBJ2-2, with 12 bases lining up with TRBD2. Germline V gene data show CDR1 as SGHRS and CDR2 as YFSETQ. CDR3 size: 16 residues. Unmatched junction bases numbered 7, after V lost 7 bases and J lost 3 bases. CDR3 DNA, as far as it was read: TGCGCCAGCTCCCGACTAGCGGGGGCTGACACCGGGGAG. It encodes CASSRLAGADTGE. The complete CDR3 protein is CASSRLAGADTGELFF.

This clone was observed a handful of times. Incomplete CDR3 DNA: TGTGCCAGTAGTCTCCGGACAGGGCGGTTCGTGGATGAG. Protein product: CASSLRTGRFVDE. The entire CDR3 sequence reads CASSLRTGRFVDEQFF. The gene calls are TRBV19 and TRBJ2-1, with 8 bases fitting TRBD1. The CDR3 end lies 3 residues beyond the end of the read and is filled in from the germline J gene. Germline assignment: CDR1 LNHDA and CDR2 SQIVND (reference sequence). The CDR3 is made up of 16 amino acids. The ends lost 5 bases at V and 8 bases at J; junction bases unmatched: 14.

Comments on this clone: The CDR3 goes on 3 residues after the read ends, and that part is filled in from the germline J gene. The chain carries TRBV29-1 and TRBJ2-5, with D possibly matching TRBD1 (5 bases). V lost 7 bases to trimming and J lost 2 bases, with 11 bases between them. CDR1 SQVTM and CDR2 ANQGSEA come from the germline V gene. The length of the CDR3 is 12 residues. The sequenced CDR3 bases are TGCAGCGCGAGCAAGGGGCAAGAGACC. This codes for CSASKGQET. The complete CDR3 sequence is CSASKGQETQYF.

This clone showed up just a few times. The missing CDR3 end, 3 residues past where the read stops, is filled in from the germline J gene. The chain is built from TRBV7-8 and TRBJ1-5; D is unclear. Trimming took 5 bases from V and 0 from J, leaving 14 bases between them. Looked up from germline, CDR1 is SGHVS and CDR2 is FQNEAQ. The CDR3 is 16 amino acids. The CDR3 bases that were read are TGTGCCAGCAGCAGCGAAGGAGCTTATAGCAATCAGCCC. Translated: CASSSEGAYSNQP. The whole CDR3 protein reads CASSSEGAYSNQPQHF.

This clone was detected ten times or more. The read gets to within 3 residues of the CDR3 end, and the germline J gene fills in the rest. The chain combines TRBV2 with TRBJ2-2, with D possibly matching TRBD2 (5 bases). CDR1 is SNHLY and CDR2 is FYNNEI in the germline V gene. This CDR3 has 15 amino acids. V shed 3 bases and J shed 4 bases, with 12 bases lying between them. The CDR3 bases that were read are TGTGCCAGCAGTGACTGGCGGGCCCTCACCGGGGAG. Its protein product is CASSDWRALTGE. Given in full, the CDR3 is CASSDWRALTGELFF.